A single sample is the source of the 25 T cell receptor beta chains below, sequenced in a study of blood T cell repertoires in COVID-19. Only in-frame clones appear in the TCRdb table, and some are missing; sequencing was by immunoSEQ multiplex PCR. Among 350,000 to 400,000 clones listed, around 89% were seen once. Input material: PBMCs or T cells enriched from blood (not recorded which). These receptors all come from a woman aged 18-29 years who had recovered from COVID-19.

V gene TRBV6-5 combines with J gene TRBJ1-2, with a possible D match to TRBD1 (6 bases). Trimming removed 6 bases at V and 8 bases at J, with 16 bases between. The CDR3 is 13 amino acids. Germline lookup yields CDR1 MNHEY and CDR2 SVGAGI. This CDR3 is CASSPQGGVGYTF. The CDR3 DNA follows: TGTGCCAGCAGCCCCCAAGGGGGAGTAGGCTACACCTTC.

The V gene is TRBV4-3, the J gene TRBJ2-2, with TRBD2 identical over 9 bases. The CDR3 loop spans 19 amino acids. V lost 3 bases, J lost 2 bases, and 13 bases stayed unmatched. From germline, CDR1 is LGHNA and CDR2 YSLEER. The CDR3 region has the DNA TGCGCCAGCAGCCAGGACCCTCCCCGGCGGGGGGGTAACACCGGGGAGCTGTTTTTT. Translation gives CASSQDPPRRGGNTGELFF.

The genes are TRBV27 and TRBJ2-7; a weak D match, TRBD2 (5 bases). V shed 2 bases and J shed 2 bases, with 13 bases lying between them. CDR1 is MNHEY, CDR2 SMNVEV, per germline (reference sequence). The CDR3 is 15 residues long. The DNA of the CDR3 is TGTGCCAGCAGTTTACGAGGGCAGACGACCTACGAGCAGTACTTC. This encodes CASSLRGQTTYEQYF.

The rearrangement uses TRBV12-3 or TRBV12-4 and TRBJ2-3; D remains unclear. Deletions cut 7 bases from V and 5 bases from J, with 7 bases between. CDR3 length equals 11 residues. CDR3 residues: CASNLRDTQYF. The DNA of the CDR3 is TGTGCCAGCAACTTACGAGATACGCAGTATTTT.

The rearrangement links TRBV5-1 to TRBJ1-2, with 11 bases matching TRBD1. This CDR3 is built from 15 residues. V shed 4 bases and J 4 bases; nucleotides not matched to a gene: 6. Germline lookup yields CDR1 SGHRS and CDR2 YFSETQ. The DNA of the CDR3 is TGCGCCAGCAGCCTGGGGACAGGGGGTGGCTATGGCTACACCTTC. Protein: CASSLGTGGGYGYTF.

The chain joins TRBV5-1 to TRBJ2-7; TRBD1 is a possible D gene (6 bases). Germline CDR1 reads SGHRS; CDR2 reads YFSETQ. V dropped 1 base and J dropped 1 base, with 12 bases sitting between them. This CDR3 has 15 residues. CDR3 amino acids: CASSLTGKKSYEQYF. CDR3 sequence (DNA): TGCGCCAGCAGCTTGACAGGGAAGAAGTCCTACGAGCAGTACTTC.

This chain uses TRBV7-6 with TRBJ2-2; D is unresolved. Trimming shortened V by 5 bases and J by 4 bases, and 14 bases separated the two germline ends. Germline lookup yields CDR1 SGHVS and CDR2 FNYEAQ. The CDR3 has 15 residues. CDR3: CASSPRPSGTGELFF. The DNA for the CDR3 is TGTGCCAGCAGCCCCAGACCCTCGGGCACCGGGGAGCTGTTTTTT.

For the CDR3, the DNA is TGTGCCAGCAGCCCTGGACAGGGAACTAATGAAAAACTGTTTTTT. This sequence encodes CASSPGQGTNEKLFF. The J gene is TRBJ1-4, the V gene TRBV5-8; 8 nucleotides line up with TRBD1. This CDR3 contains 15 residues. V lost 4 bases to trimming and J lost 1 base; unmatched junction nucleotides: 3. Per germline, CDR1 SGHTS and CDR2 YDEGEE.

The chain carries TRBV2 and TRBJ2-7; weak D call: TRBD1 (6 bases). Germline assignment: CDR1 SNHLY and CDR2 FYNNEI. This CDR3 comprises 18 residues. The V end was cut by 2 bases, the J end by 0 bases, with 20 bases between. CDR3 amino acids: CASSEIRRVGQSSYEQYF. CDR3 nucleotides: TGTGCCAGCAGTGAAATTCGTCGTGTAGGACAGTCCTCCTACGAGCAGTACTTC.

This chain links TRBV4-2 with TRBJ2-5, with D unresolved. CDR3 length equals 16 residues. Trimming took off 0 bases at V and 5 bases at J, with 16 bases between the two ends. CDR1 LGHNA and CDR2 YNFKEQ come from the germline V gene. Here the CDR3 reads CASSQDSAAALETQYF. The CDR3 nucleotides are TGTGCCAGCAGCCAAGACAGCGCAGCCGCTTTGGAGACCCAGTACTTC.

CDR3 sequence reads: CAVQGSGETQYF. As DNA, the CDR3 is TGTGCCGTTCAGGGGTCAGGAGAGACCCAGTACTTC. This chain uses TRBV6-5 with TRBJ2-5; D is possibly TRBD1 (6 bases). CDR3 length equals 12 residues. Trimming cost V 11 bases and J 4 bases, with 14 bases left between them. Germline lookup yields CDR1 MNHEY and CDR2 SVGAGI.

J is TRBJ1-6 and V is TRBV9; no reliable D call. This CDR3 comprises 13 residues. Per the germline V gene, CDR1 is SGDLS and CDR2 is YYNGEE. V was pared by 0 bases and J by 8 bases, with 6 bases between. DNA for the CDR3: TGTGCCAGCAGCGTAGAGGAGCATTCACCCCTCCACTTT. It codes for CASSVEEHSPLHF.

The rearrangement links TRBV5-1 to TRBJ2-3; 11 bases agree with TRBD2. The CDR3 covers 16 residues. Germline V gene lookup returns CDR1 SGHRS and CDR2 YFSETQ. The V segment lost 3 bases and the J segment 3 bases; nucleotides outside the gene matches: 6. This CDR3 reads CASSSLASGGTDTQYF. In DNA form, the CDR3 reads TGCGCCAGCAGCTCCCTTGCTAGCGGGGGGACAGATACGCAGTATTTT.

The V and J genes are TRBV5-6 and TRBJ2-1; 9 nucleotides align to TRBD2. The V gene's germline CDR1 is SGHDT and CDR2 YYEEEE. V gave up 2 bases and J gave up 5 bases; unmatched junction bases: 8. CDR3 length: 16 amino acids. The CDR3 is CASSFGPSGVDNEQFF. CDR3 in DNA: TGTGCCAGCAGCTTTGGACCTAGCGGGGTCGACAATGAGCAGTTCTTC.

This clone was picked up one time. In nucleotides, the CDR3 is TGTGCCAGCAGCTTACTACGTGTAGGAAACACCATATATTTT. As protein: CASSLLRVGNTIYF. The chain carries TRBV7-9 and TRBJ1-3; D uncertain. Germline CDR1 is SEHNR and CDR2 is FQNEAQ (reference sequence). The CDR3 totals 14 residues. Trimming pared 2 bases from V and 4 bases from J, leaving 9 bases between.

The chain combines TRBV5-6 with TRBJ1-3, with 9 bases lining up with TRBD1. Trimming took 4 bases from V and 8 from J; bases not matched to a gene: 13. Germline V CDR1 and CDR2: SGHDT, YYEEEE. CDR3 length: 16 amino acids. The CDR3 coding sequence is TGTGCCAGCAGCCGGCGGGGACAGGGTCCGTGGGACACCATATATTTT. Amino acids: CASSRRGQGPWDTIYF.

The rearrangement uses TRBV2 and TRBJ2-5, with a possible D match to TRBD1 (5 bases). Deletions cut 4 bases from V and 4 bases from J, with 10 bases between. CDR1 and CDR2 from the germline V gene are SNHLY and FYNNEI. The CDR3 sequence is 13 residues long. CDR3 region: CASSADSRETQYF. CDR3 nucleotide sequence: TGTGCCAGCAGTGCCGACAGTCGAGAGACCCAGTACTTC. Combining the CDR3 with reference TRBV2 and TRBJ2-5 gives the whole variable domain EPEVTQTPSHQVTQMGQEVILRCVPISNHLYFYWYRQILGQKVEFLVSFYNNEISEKSEIFDDQFSVERPDGSNFTLKIRSTKLEDSAMYFCASSADSRETQYFGPGTRLLVL.

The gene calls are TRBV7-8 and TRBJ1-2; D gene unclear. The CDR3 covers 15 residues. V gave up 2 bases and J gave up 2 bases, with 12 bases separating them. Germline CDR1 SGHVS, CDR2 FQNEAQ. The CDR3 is CASSLLRPGNYGYTF. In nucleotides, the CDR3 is TGTGCCAGCAGCTTACTCCGACCGGGGAACTATGGCTACACCTTC.

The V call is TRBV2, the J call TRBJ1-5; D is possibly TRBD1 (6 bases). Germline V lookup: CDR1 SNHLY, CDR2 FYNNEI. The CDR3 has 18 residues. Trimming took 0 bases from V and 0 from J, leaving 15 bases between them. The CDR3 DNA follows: TGTGCCAGCAGTGAAGCTGTCCACAGGGCTTCTAGCAATCAGCCCCAGCATTTT. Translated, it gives CASSEAVHRASSNQPQHF.

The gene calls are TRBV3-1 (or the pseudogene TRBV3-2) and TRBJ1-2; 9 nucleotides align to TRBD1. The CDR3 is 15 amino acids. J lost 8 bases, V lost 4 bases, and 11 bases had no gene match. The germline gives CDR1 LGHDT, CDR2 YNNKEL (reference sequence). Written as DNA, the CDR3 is TGTGCCAGCAGCCCTCGGGGACAGGGCAATTTAGGCTACACCTTC. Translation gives CASSPRGQGNLGYTF.

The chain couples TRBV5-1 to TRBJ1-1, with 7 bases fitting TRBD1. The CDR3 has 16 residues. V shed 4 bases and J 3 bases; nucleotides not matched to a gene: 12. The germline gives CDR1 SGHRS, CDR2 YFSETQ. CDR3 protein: CASSTGTARVDTEAFF. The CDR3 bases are TGCGCCAGCAGCACCGGGACAGCTAGGGTGGACACTGAAGCTTTCTTT. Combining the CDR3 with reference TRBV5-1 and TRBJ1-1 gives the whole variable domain KAGVTQTPRYLIKTRGQQVTLSCSPISGHRSVSWYQQTPGQGLQFLFEYFSETQRNKGNFPGRFSGRQFSNSRSEMNVSTLELGDSALYLCASSTGTARVDTEAFFGQGTRLTVV.

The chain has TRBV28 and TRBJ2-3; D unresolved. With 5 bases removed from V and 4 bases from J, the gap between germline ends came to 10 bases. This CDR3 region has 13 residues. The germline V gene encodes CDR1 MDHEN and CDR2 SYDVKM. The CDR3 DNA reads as TGTGCCAGCAGTCCGCAGCTAGCAGATACGCAGTATTTT. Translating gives CASSPQLADTQYF.

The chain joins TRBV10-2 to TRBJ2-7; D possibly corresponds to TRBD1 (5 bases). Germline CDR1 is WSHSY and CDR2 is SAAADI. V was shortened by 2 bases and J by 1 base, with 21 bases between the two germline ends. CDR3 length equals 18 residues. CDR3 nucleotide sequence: TGCGCCAGCAGTGAGGGCGCAGGGCTTAAACTCGTTTCCTACGAGCAGTACTTC. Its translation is CASSEGAGLKLVSYEQYF.

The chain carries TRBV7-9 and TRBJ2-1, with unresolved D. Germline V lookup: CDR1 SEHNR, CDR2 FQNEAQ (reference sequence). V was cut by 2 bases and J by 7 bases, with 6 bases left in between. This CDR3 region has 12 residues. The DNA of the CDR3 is TGTGCCAGCAGCTTAATAGCAAATGAGCAGTTCTTC. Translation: CASSLIANEQFF.

The CDR3 spells CASRAGSGNTIYF. The CDR3, as DNA: TGTGCCAGCAGGGCAGGCTCTGGAAACACCATATATTTT. The chain recombines TRBV6-5 with TRBJ1-3; the D is unclear. Germline-derived CDR1 and CDR2 are MNHEY and SVGAGI. This CDR3 is 13 amino acids long. Trimming cost V 6 bases and J 0 bases, with 6 bases left between them.